Shown below are 31 T cell receptor beta chains from a single sample sequenced in a study of T and B cells in COVID-19 patients (dated by TCRdb to the early 2020s). TRB repertoires were amplified from around 250-460 ng of genomic DNA extracted from blood. TCRdb lists the instrument as Illumina MiSeq. Multiplex PCR with BIOMED2 TRB-A/B primer pools was used to amplify the TRB rearrangements. Through fastp at Q25 and MiXCR, TCRdb rebuilt clones from the public reads, retaining in-frame beta chains. Duplicate CDR3 protein sequences are folded into a single record with the most common DNA and genes. The sample includes some 14,000 distinct CDR3 sequences, with more than 25% observed a single time. The top ten hold 5.5% to 8.5% of the sample. Sequences were obtained from blood. Receptors originate from a human donor who had recovered from COVID-19.

This clonotype turned up a few times. The genes are TRBV27 and TRBJ2-5, with D unclear. CDR1 is MNHEY and CDR2 is SMNVEV in the germline V gene (reference sequence). V lost 2 bases to trimming and J lost 5 bases, with 9 bases between them. CDR3 length: 13 amino acids. The CDR3 reads CASSLPGRETQYF. The CDR3 DNA follows: TGTGCCAGCAGTTTACCCGGACGGGAGACCCAGTACTTC.

This clonotype came up a few times. This rearrangement joins TRBV6-5 to TRBJ1-1, with D perhaps TRBD1 (5 bases). Germline values: CDR1 MNHEY, CDR2 SVGAGI. Trimming left V 5 bases short and J 0 bases short, with 13 bases between. The CDR3 totals 15 residues. In nucleotides, the CDR3 is TGTGCCAGCAGTATCCGAGACAGACTGAACACTGAAGCTTTCTTT. Translating it yields CASSIRDRLNTEAFF.

This clonotype is termed medium-sized. The gene calls are TRBV19 and TRBJ2-4, with D possibly being TRBD1 or TRBD2 (5 bases each). The V end was cut by 3 bases, the J end by 7 bases, with 7 bases between. Germline values: CDR1 LNHDA, CDR2 SQIVND (reference sequence). CDR3 length: 12 residues. The CDR3 DNA reads TGTGCCAGTAGTATCAGGGACAACATTCAGTACTTC. It yields the protein CASSIRDNIQYF. The variable domain in full, completed from reference TRBV19 and TRBJ2-4, reads DGGITQSPKYLFRKEGQNVTLSCEQNLNHDAMYWYRQDPGQGLRLIYYSQIVNDFQKGDIAEGYSVSREKKESFPLTVTSAQKNPTAFYLCASSIRDNIQYFGAGTRLSVL.

This clonotype has more than one count but fewer than ten. This chain links TRBV5-5 with TRBJ1-1; D is perhaps TRBD1 (6 bases). This CDR3 spans 13 amino acids. Trimming pared 4 bases from V and 7 bases from J, leaving 14 bases between. Per germline, CDR1 SGHKS and CDR2 YYEKEE (reference sequence). The CDR3 protein is CASSPEGGDEAFF. The CDR3 DNA follows: TGTGCCAGCAGCCCTGAAGGGGGGGATGAAGCTTTCTTT.

A few counts support this clonotype. CDR3 DNA: TGTGCCAGTCGTCCGGGCGAGACAACCTCCTACGAGCAGTACTTC. Translating gives CASRPGETTSYEQYF. The rearrangement links TRBV19 to TRBJ2-7; D unresolved. The CDR3 covers 15 residues. Germline values: CDR1 LNHDA, CDR2 SQIVND (reference sequence). V was cut by 8 bases and J by 0 bases, with 17 bases left in between.

The chain links TRBV5-3 to TRBJ1-1, with D unclear. TRBV5-3 is assigned to the ORF class and has an uncertain function. This CDR3 has 13 amino acids. Between the trimmed V and J ends, which lost 0 bases and 5 bases, there was a span of 8 bases. Here the CDR3 DNA reads TGTGCCAGAAGCTTGGGACGGGCTACTGAAGCTTTCTTT. This translates into CARSLGRATEAFF.

Only one count was recorded for this clonotype. J is TRBJ2-1 and V is TRBV5-1, with D hard to call. Germline values: CDR1 SGHRS, CDR2 YFSETQ. This CDR3 region has 14 residues. The V gene lost 0 bases and the J gene lost 7 bases, with 11 bases spanning the gap. CDR3 nucleotides: TGCGCCAGCAGCTTGGACCCGAATATTAATGAGCAGTTCTTC. Protein sequence: CASSLDPNINEQFF.

This rearrangement joins TRBV29-1 to TRBJ2-7; 11 nucleotides agree with TRBD2. Germline V gives CDR1 SQVTM, CDR2 ANQGSEA. CDR3 length: 12 amino acids. V shed 7 bases, J shed 4 bases, and the junction held 3 bases outside the gene matches. CDR3 protein: CSAGTSGYEQYF. The DNA for the CDR3 is TGCAGCGCTGGGACTAGCGGATACGAGCAGTACTTC.

The rearrangement links TRBV6-2 or TRBV6-3 to TRBJ2-2; TRBD2 might be the D (5 bases). The V end was cut by 6 bases, the J end by 0 bases, with 17 bases between. The CDR3 is made up of 17 amino acids. Germline V gives CDR1 MNHEY, CDR2 SVGEGT. The CDR3 DNA follows: TGTGCCAGCAGCTACAGTCAAGCGGCCGCGAACACCGGGGAGCTGTTTTTT. Translating gives CASSYSQAAANTGELFF.

The CDR3 region is CASSPGRVQETQYF. The CDR3 bases are TGTGCCAGCAGCCCGGGGAGGGTCCAAGAGACCCAGTACTTC. The chain links TRBV6-6 to TRBJ2-5; 7 bases are shared with TRBD2. The ends lost 6 bases at V and 1 base at J; junction bases unmatched: 5. CDR1 and CDR2 (germline): MNHNY, SVGAGI (reference sequence). This CDR3 is 14 amino acids long.

The J gene is TRBJ2-6, the V gene TRBV20-1; unclear D gene. Germline CDR1 DFQATT, CDR2 SNEGSKA (reference sequence). V gave up 3 bases and J gave up 4 bases, with 10 bases separating them. There are 14 residues in the CDR3. The CDR3 is CSARHPPGANVLTF. The CDR3 nucleotides read TGCAGTGCTAGGCATCCCCCCGGGGCCAACGTCCTGACTTTC.

This clonotype occurred a few times. The genes are TRBV5-6 and TRBJ2-5; the D is unclear. V lost 1 base and J lost 4, with 5 bases in between. The CDR3 sequence is 12 residues long. Germline CDR1 and CDR2: SGHDT and YYEEEE. The CDR3 nucleotides are TGTGCCAGCAGCTTGTCCTCAGAGACCCAGTACTTC. The encoded protein is CASSLSSETQYF. The variable domain in full, completed from reference TRBV5-6 and TRBJ2-5, reads DAGVTQSPTHLIKTRGQQVTLRCSPKSGHDTVSWYQQALGQGPQFIFQYYEEEERQRGNFPDRFSGHQFPNYSSELNVNALLLGDSALYLCASSLSSETQYFGPGTRLLVL.

The V call is TRBV6-5, the J call TRBJ1-6; weak D call: TRBD1 (6 bases). Deletions cut 6 bases from V and 8 bases from J, with 17 bases between. This CDR3 region has 15 residues. Germline V lookup: CDR1 MNHEY, CDR2 SVGAGI. The CDR3 loop reads CASSLFGQQYSPLHF. CDR3 DNA sequence: TGTGCCAGCAGCCTCTTCGGACAGCAGTATTCACCCCTCCACTTT.

This clonotype showed up many times. The V gene is TRBV30, the J gene TRBJ2-6, with D perhaps given as TRBD1 or TRBD2 (5 bases each). The V gene lost 4 bases and the J gene lost 4 bases, with 14 bases spanning the gap. Germline V gene lookup returns CDR1 GTSNPN and CDR2 SVGIG (reference sequence). The CDR3 is 15 amino acids. DNA of the CDR3: TGTGCCTGGACTCTCAAGGGGACCGGGGCCAACGTCCTGACTTTC. The encoded protein is CAWTLKGTGANVLTF. The entire variable domain, with the rest obtained from reference TRBV30 and TRBJ2-6, is as follows: SQTIHQWPATLVQPVGSPLSLECTVEGTSNPNLYWYRQAAGRGLQLLFYSVGIGQISSEVPQNLSASRPQDRQFILSSKKLLLSDSGFYLCAWTLKGTGANVLTFGAGSRLTVL.

The chain links TRBV27 to TRBJ2-7, with 9 bases aligning to TRBD1. The CDR3 extends over 15 amino acids. Unmatched junction bases numbered 6, after V lost 6 bases and J lost 0 bases. Germline CDR1 MNHEY, CDR2 SMNVEV (reference sequence). DNA for the CDR3: TGTGCCAGCAGCCTCGGGACAGGGAGCTCCTACGAGCAGTACTTC. This translates into CASSLGTGSSYEQYF.

By proportion, this clonotype is large. This chain joins TRBV29-1 and TRBJ2-5; D might be TRBD2 (5 bases). CDR3 length equals 12 residues. Trimming removed 7 bases at V and 5 bases at J, with 14 bases between. Germline V gene lookup returns CDR1 SQVTM and CDR2 ANQGSEA. CDR3 in amino acids: CSALLSGETQYF. The CDR3, as DNA: TGCAGCGCCTTACTCTCGGGGGAGACCCAGTACTTC. Filled out from reference TRBV29-1 and TRBJ2-5, the complete variable domain reads SAVISQKPSRDICQRGTSLTIQCQVDSQVTMMFWYRQQPGQSLTLIATANQGSEATYESGFVIDKFPISRPNLTFSTLTVSNMSPEDSSIYLCSALLSGETQYFGPGTRLLVL.

The chain uses TRBV5-6 and TRBJ2-7; 8 bases line up with TRBD1. Germline CDR1 SGHDT, CDR2 YYEEEE. V shed 4 bases and J 6 bases; nucleotides not matched to a gene: 18. The CDR3 spans 17 residues. CDR3 residues: CASSPLLISRGQGEQYF. The CDR3 region has the DNA TGTGCCAGCAGCCCACTCTTAATCTCCAGGGGGCAGGGCGAGCAGTACTTC.

This clonotype showed up just a few times. The J gene is TRBJ1-6, the V gene TRBV24-1; 10 nucleotides line up with TRBD1. The CDR3 covers 14 residues. V shed 7 bases and J 5 bases; nucleotides not matched to a gene: 1. Germline loops: CDR1 KGHDR, CDR2 SFDVKD. CDR3 region: CATSGQGDNSPLHF. For the CDR3, the DNA is TGTGCCACCAGCGGACAGGGGGATAATTCACCCCTCCACTTT.

The chain combines TRBV7-2 with TRBJ2-3; D is unresolved. The V end was cut by 4 bases, the J end by 2 bases, with 13 bases between. The CDR3 covers 15 residues. Per the germline V gene, CDR1 is SGHTA and CDR2 is FQGNSA. CDR3 nucleotide sequence: TGTGCCAGCAGCTCAGCCAGCGTAAACACAGATACGCAGTATTTT. It is translated as CASSSASVNTDTQYF.

V is TRBV6-1 and J is TRBJ1-1, with 12 bases matching TRBD1. The length of the CDR3 is 14 residues. Trimming at V came to 0 bases and at J to 10 bases, leaving 3 bases not matched to a gene. Germline assignment: CDR1 MNHNS and CDR2 SASEGT. In nucleotides, the CDR3 is TGTGCCAGCAGTGAAGCTGGGACAGGGGGCTTAGCTTTCTTT. Protein: CASSEAGTGGLAFF.

The chain is built from TRBV6-5 and TRBJ1-1; 7 bases are a match to TRBD1. The length of the CDR3 is 17 residues. With 4 bases clipped from V and 4 bases from J, the junction kept 15 bases outside the gene matches. CDR1 is MNHEY and CDR2 is SVGAGI in the germline V gene. The CDR3 here is CASSSALDRERITEAFF. CDR3 in DNA: TGTGCCAGCAGTTCCGCCCTCGACAGGGAACGGATCACTGAAGCTTTCTTT.

Details on this clonotype: A read error may produce the germline difference seen at one junction end. The J gene is TRBJ1-6, the V gene TRBV5-5, with 9 bases matching TRBD1. Looked up from germline, CDR1 is SGHKS and CDR2 is YYEKEE (reference sequence). This CDR3 comprises 15 residues. The CDR3 sequence: CASSGGQGSGSPLHF. As DNA, the CDR3 is TGCGCCAGCAGCGGGGGACAGGGCAGTGGTTCACCCCTCCACTTT.

This clonotype appeared many times. V is TRBV6-5 and J is TRBJ2-3; 7 bases are shared with TRBD1. The junction had 5 bases not matched to a gene; V was cut back by 6 bases and J by 2 bases. Per the germline V gene, CDR1 is MNHEY and CDR2 is SVGAGI. The length of the CDR3 is 14 residues. The CDR3 sequence: CASSQGQPTDTQYF. In DNA form, the CDR3 reads TGTGCCAGCAGCCAGGGACAGCCCACAGATACGCAGTATTTT.

This clonotype is labeled as medium-sized (0.01 to 0.1%). The rearrangement links TRBV5-6 to TRBJ2-7; 8 bases match TRBD1. Germline values: CDR1 SGHDT, CDR2 YYEEEE. V gave up 3 bases and J gave up 2 bases; unmatched junction bases: 1. CDR3 length equals 13 residues. The CDR3 DNA sequence: TGTGCCAGCAGCTCGACAGGGGCCTACGAGCAGTACTTC. It codes for CASSSTGAYEQYF.

This clonotype showed up just a few times. CDR3 sequence: CAWSVAGASNQPQHF. CDR3 bases: TGTGCCTGGAGTGTAGCAGGGGCTAGCAATCAGCCCCAGCATTTT. The chain recombines TRBV30 with TRBJ1-5; D is possibly TRBD1 (6 bases). Germline V gives CDR1 GTSNPN, CDR2 SVGIG (reference sequence). V dropped 0 bases and J dropped 0 bases, with 9 bases sitting between them. There are 15 residues in the CDR3. The complete variable domain, with remaining parts taken from reference TRBV30 and TRBJ1-5, reads SQTIHQWPATLVQPVGSPLSLECTVEGTSNPNLYWYRQAAGRGLQLLFYSVGIGQISSEVPQNLSASRPQDRQFILSSKKLLLSDSGFYLCAWSVAGASNQPQHFGDGTRLSIL.

The V call is TRBV29-1, the J call TRBJ2-5; weak D call: TRBD1 (6 bases). CDR3 length: 12 residues. The V end was cut by 8 bases, the J end by 2 bases, with 12 bases between. In germline, CDR1 is SQVTM, CDR2 ANQGSEA. The CDR3 DNA sequence: TGCAGCCACAACAGGGATCAAGAGACCCAGTACTTC. Amino acid sequence: CSHNRDQETQYF.

The chain combines TRBV5-4 with TRBJ2-3, with D tentatively TRBD2 (5 bases). This CDR3 has 14 residues. CDR1 and CDR2 from the germline V gene are SGHNT and YYREEE (reference sequence). Trimming took off 4 bases at V and 1 base at J, with 10 bases between the two ends. Here the CDR3 DNA reads TGTGCCAGCAGCCGGGCCGGGGGCACAGATACGCAGTATTTT. Its protein is CASSRAGGTDTQYF.

This clonotype was seen many times. The V call is TRBV30, the J call TRBJ2-2, with TRBD2 matching 8 bases. This CDR3 has 13 residues. V shed 4 bases and J 4 bases; nucleotides not matched to a gene: 2. Germline CDR1 and CDR2: GTSNPN and SVGIG (reference sequence). This chain's CDR3 is CAWTGGGTGELFF. CDR3 coding DNA: TGTGCCTGGACGGGGGGGGGCACCGGGGAGCTGTTTTTT.

V gene TRBV7-2 combines with J gene TRBJ2-5; D not certain. The CDR3 covers 12 residues. V was trimmed by 1 base and J by 4 bases, leaving 4 bases between them. The germline gives CDR1 SGHTA, CDR2 FQGNSA. The DNA of the CDR3 is TGTGCCAGCAGCTTAGGGAGAGAGACCCAGTACTTC. This codes for CASSLGRETQYF.

This clonotype was detected only once. The chain recombines TRBV29-1 with TRBJ1-1, with D uncertain. Per the germline V gene, CDR1 is SQVTM and CDR2 is ANQGSEA. The CDR3 consists of 13 residues. Trimming stripped 0 bases from V and 2 bases from J, with 7 bases between. The CDR3 region is CSVEEAANTEAFF. CDR3 DNA: TGCAGCGTTGAAGAGGCGGCAAACACTGAAGCTTTCTTT.

This clonotype was recorded a few times. This chain links TRBV5-6 with TRBJ1-6, with TRBD1 as a possible D gene (5 bases). V was cut by 6 bases and J by 6 bases, with 16 bases left in between. Germline V gene sequence: CDR1 SGHDT, CDR2 YYEEEE. CDR3 length equals 15 residues. CDR3 coding DNA: TGTGCCAGCACTATCGGGGCAGGACTTAATTCACCCCTCCACTTT. Translated, it gives CASTIGAGLNSPLHF.